These 31 T cell receptor beta chains came from one sample sequenced in a study of blood T cell repertoires in COVID-19. Assay used: immunoSEQ multiplex PCR; TCRdb lists only in-frame clones, some missing. The sample has some 38,000 clones, about 80% seen once. What was sequenced was peripheral blood. These receptors were taken from a man between 65 and 80 years old with acute or convalescent COVID-19.

The genes are TRBV7-9 and TRBJ2-7; 10 bases match TRBD2. Germline values: CDR1 SEHNR, CDR2 FQNEAQ (reference sequence). There are 13 residues in the CDR3. J gave up 10 bases and V 5 bases, and 8 bases lay outside the gene matches. This CDR3 reads CASSDRTSGRQYF. For the CDR3, the DNA is TGTGCCAGCAGCGATAGGACTAGCGGTAGACAGTACTTC.

The CDR3 is CASQEGTYASHNSPLHF. CDR3 bases: TGCGCCAGCCAGGAAGGGACTTATGCCTCTCATAATTCACCCCTCCACTTT. The genes are TRBV10-2 and TRBJ1-6; possibly TRBD1 for D (5 bases). Deletions cut 8 bases from V and 5 bases from J, with 22 bases between. CDR1 is WSHSY, CDR2 SAAADI, per germline. The CDR3 runs to 17 residues.

This chain connects TRBV25-1 to TRBJ1-2, with 8 bases lining up with TRBD1. J gave up 4 bases and V 6 bases, and 7 bases lay outside the gene matches. The CDR3 runs to 14 residues. From germline, CDR1 is MGHDK and CDR2 SYGVNS. The CDR3 protein is CASREGQGIYGYTF. CDR3 coding DNA: TGTGCCAGCAGGGAAGGACAGGGAATCTATGGCTACACCTTC.

The V and J genes are TRBV4-1 and TRBJ1-3; perhaps TRBD1 as D (5 bases). Germline V gives CDR1 MGHRA, CDR2 YSYEKL. There are 18 residues in the CDR3. V gave up 0 bases and J gave up 1 base, with 16 bases separating them. The CDR3 DNA follows: TGCGCCAGCAGCCAAGATTTTGGAAGGGGCAGGTCTGGAAACACCATATATTTT. Translation gives CASSQDFGRGRSGNTIYF.

This chain uses TRBV5-1 with TRBJ2-1; 10 bases fit TRBD2. Germline V lookup: CDR1 SGHRS, CDR2 YFSETQ. The V and J ends lost 1 base and 0 bases, in that order; junction bases with no gene match: 10. The CDR3 is made up of 19 amino acids. Here the CDR3 DNA reads TGCGCCAGCAGCTTGATCGGACTAGCGGCCGTTGCCTCCTACAATGAGCAGTTCTTC. It specifies CASSLIGLAAVASYNEQFF.

The chain links TRBV5-1 to TRBJ2-2; maybe TRBD1 (5 bases). Germline V gene data show CDR1 as SGHRS and CDR2 as YFSETQ. This CDR3 is built from 14 residues. Trimming took 2 bases from V and 7 from J, leaving 12 bases between them. CDR3 amino acids: CASSFPSGFGELFF. CDR3 DNA: TGCGCCAGCAGCTTCCCATCAGGGTTCGGGGAGCTGTTTTTT.

This clone was counted once. V usage is TRBV10-3 and J usage is TRBJ2-1; TRBD2 matches at 14 bases. Germline CDR1 is ENHRY and CDR2 is SYGVKD. The J segment lost 1 base and the V segment lost 5 bases, leaving 1 base of the junction unmatched. This CDR3 comprises 16 residues. CDR3 region: CAISRTSGGSYNEQFF. The DNA of the CDR3 is TGTGCCATCAGTCGGACTAGCGGGGGGTCCTACAATGAGCAGTTCTTC.

This clone was detected only a few times. This rearrangement joins TRBV28 to TRBJ1-5; D perhaps matches TRBD1 (6 bases). The germline CDR1 and CDR2 sequences are MDHEN and SYDVKM. The CDR3 has 16 amino acids. V lost 5 bases and J 2 bases, leaving 16 bases between the germline ends. This CDR3 is CASSPTGRARNQPQHF. The CDR3 nucleotides read TGTGCCAGCAGTCCCACAGGGAGGGCTCGCAATCAGCCCCAGCATTTT.

The chain combines TRBV5-4 with TRBJ2-4; the match to TRBD2 covers 9 bases. V gave up 10 bases and J gave up 6 bases; unmatched junction bases: 20. CDR1 SGHNT and CDR2 YYREEE come from the germline V gene (reference sequence). The CDR3 runs to 17 residues. CDR3 bases: TGTGCCTTTCAGACAGGGCTAGCGGGATATGCGACAAACATTCAGTACTTC. Protein product: CAFQTGLAGYATNIQYF.

This clone has only one observation. The chain employs TRBV14 and TRBJ1-1; D may be TRBD1 (6 bases). Germline V gene sequence: CDR1 SGHDN, CDR2 FVKESK. The CDR3 loop spans 14 amino acids. V dropped 3 bases and J dropped 5 bases, with 13 bases sitting between them. The CDR3, as DNA: TGTGCCAGCAGCCAGCAGGGGCGTCGGACTGAAGCTTTCTTT. It translates to CASSQQGRRTEAFF.

This chain links TRBV5-1 with TRBJ1-6; D possibly corresponds to TRBD1 (5 bases). Germline CDR1 is SGHRS and CDR2 is YFSETQ. The CDR3 sequence is 13 residues long. Trimming cost V 8 bases and J 9 bases, with 15 bases left between them. The CDR3 nucleotides read TGCGCCAGTAGTTCGGAGGGGACTTCACCCCTCCACTTT. Translation: CASSSEGTSPLHF.

The V call is TRBV3-1 (or the pseudogene TRBV3-2), the J call TRBJ2-1; D possibly corresponds to TRBD1 (6 bases). This CDR3 has 15 residues. V was cut by 1 base and J by 3 bases, with 10 bases left in between. The V gene's germline CDR1 is LGHDT and CDR2 YNNKEL (reference sequence). CDR3: CASSQVSRGYNEQFF. The CDR3 nucleotides are TGTGCCAGCAGCCAAGTCTCCAGGGGCTACAATGAGCAGTTCTTC.

The rearrangement uses TRBV9 and TRBJ1-6; unclear D gene. CDR3 length: 14 residues. Germline V gene lookup returns CDR1 SGDLS and CDR2 YYNGEE. Trimming removed 0 bases from V and 7 bases from J, with 8 bases in between. As DNA, the CDR3 is TGTGCCAGCAGCGTAGGTCCGGTAAATTCACCCCTCCACTTT. It is translated as CASSVGPVNSPLHF.

The rearrangement joins TRBV5-1 to TRBJ2-7; 9 positions agree with TRBD2. The junction had 19 bases not matched to a gene; V was cut back by 0 bases and J by 3 bases. CDR3 length equals 20 residues. Germline V CDR1 and CDR2: SGHRS, YFSETQ. CDR3 DNA: TGCGCCAGCAGCTTGGCCCAGAGCGGGAGGTATACTAATCGGGGCTACGAGCAGTACTTC. This encodes CASSLAQSGRYTNRGYEQYF.

This sequence joins TRBV19 and TRBJ1-2, with D unclear. This CDR3 contains 14 residues. Per germline, CDR1 LNHDA and CDR2 SQIVND (reference sequence). V lost 5 bases, J lost 2 bases, and 12 bases lay in between. DNA for the CDR3: TGTGCCAGTAGTCCGATTACCCAGAACTATGGCTACACCTTC. The encoded protein is CASSPITQNYGYTF.

Only one count was recorded for this clone. This sequence joins TRBV7-9 and TRBJ2-5; no reliable D call. Germline lookup yields CDR1 SEHNR and CDR2 FQNEAQ (reference sequence). The CDR3 runs to 10 residues. Trimming removed 5 bases at V and 4 bases at J, with 2 bases between. This CDR3 is CASSLETQYF. The CDR3 DNA sequence: TGTGCCAGCAGCCTAGAGACCCAGTACTTC.

The genes are TRBV10-3 and TRBJ2-1, with 9 bases aligning to TRBD2. With V trimmed by 3 bases and J by 4 bases, 7 bases remained unmatched. This CDR3 has 16 amino acids. CDR1 ENHRY and CDR2 SYGVKD come from the germline V gene. The CDR3 protein is CAISDLRLAEYNEQFF. Here the CDR3 DNA reads TGTGCCATCAGTGACCTTAGACTAGCGGAGTACAATGAGCAGTTCTTC.

About this clone: Additional DNA sequences in this sample encode the identical CDR3. V gene TRBV7-2 combines with J gene TRBJ2-7; D is uncertain. V lost 3 bases and J 1 base, leaving 4 bases between the germline ends. Germline V gives CDR1 SGHTA, CDR2 FQGNSA. This CDR3 spans 12 amino acids. Here the CDR3 reads CASSLTSYEQYF. The CDR3 DNA follows: TGTGCCAGCAGCTTGACTTCCTACGAGCAGTACTTC.

The genes are TRBV24-1 and TRBJ2-5; 8 positions agree with TRBD2. J gave up 3 bases and V 2 bases, and 1 base lay outside the gene matches. The CDR3 totals 14 residues. Germline-derived CDR1 and CDR2 are KGHDR and SFDVKD. CDR3 DNA: TGTGCCACCAGTGATTCCGGGGGGGAAGAGACCCAGTACTTC. It encodes CATSDSGGEETQYF.

The chain recombines TRBV10-1 with TRBJ2-1; 10 nucleotides agree with TRBD2. There are 15 residues in the CDR3. The V gene end was trimmed by 0 bases and the J gene end by 12 bases; junction bases not matched to a gene: 8. CDR1 WNHNN and CDR2 SYGVQD come from the germline V gene (reference sequence). The CDR3 region is CASSESSGRSGGQFF. CDR3 coding DNA: TGCGCCAGCAGTGAGTCTAGCGGGAGGTCCGGCGGGCAGTTCTTC.

The gene calls are TRBV19 and TRBJ1-5, with 11 bases matching TRBD1. Unmatched junction bases numbered 8, after V lost 7 bases and J lost 3 bases. Germline-derived CDR1 and CDR2 are LNHDA and SQIVND (reference sequence). The CDR3 has 16 residues. The CDR3 DNA is TGTGCCAGTACTTCCTGGACAGGGGGCCCCAATCAGCCCCAGCATTTT. Amino acids: CASTSWTGGPNQPQHF.

For the CDR3, the DNA is TGTGCCATCAGTGACAGGGTTGACGATTCACCCCTCCACTTT. This sequence encodes CAISDRVDDSPLHF. The chain employs TRBV10-3 and TRBJ1-6; TRBD1 might be the D (5 bases). Germline loops: CDR1 ENHRY, CDR2 SYGVKD. CDR3 length equals 14 residues. Between the trimmed V and J ends, which lost 3 bases and 8 bases, there was a span of 11 bases.

The chain is built from TRBV3-1 (or the pseudogene TRBV3-2) and TRBJ1-3, with D unresolved. The CDR3 length is 15 residues. V was pared by 1 base and J by 0 bases, with 7 bases between. CDR1 is LGHDT and CDR2 is YNNKEL in the germline V gene (reference sequence). The CDR3 loop is CASSQGFSSGNTIYF. The DNA of the CDR3 is TGTGCCAGCAGCCAAGGTTTCTCCTCTGGAAACACCATATATTTT.

The chain joins TRBV24-1 to TRBJ2-3; TRBD2 matches at 8 bases. This CDR3 is built from 16 residues. V shed 2 bases, J shed 1 base, and the junction held 4 bases outside the gene matches. Germline CDR1 reads KGHDR; CDR2 reads SFDVKD. For the CDR3, the DNA is TGTGCCACCAGTGATTCTGGGCGGGGGGGCACAGATACGCAGTATTTT. This encodes CATSDSGRGGTDTQYF.

The chain joins TRBV12-5 to TRBJ1-5; 7 bases align to TRBD1. Germline V gives CDR1 LGHNT, CDR2 FRNRAP. The trim removed 7 bases at V and 5 bases at J, leaving 11 bases unmatched. The CDR3 consists of 15 residues. CDR3 coding DNA: TGTGCTAGTGCAAAGGGACAGATTACTGATCAGCCCCAGCATTTT. Translated, it gives CASAKGQITDQPQHF.

The chain employs TRBV7-2 and TRBJ2-2; TRBD1 matches at 9 bases. V lost 4 bases and J lost 6; bases outside the gene matches: 6. The germline CDR1 and CDR2 sequences are SGHTA and FQGNSA. The CDR3 is made up of 15 amino acids. This chain's CDR3 is CASSSPDRGSGELFF. The CDR3 region has the DNA TGTGCCAGCAGCTCCCCGGACAGGGGTTCCGGGGAGCTGTTTTTT. Drawing the rest from reference TRBV7-2 and TRBJ2-2, the complete variable domain is GAGVSQSPSNKVTEKGKDVELRCDPISGHTALYWYRQSLGQGLEFLIYFQGNSAPDKSGLPSDRFSAERTGGSVSTLTIQRTQQEDSAVYLCASSSPDRGSGELFFGEGSRLTVL.

The chain employs TRBV9 and TRBJ1-2; 10 bases are shared with TRBD1. Germline lookup yields CDR1 SGDLS and CDR2 YYNGEE. V was pared by 3 bases and J by 1 base, with 9 bases of the junction left unmatched. CDR3 length equals 17 residues. CDR3 nucleotides: TGTGCCAGCAGCGACCGGGACAGGGGAGCTGATAACTATGGCTACACCTTC. Translating gives CASSDRDRGADNYGYTF. Looking up the rest from reference TRBV9 and TRBJ1-2 gives the full variable domain: DSGVTQTPKHLITATGQRVTLRCSPRSGDLSVYWYQQSLDQGLQFLIQYYNGEERAKGNILERFSAQQFPDLHSELNLSSLELGDSALYFCASSDRDRGADNYGYTFGSGTRLTVV.

The chain uses TRBV29-1 and TRBJ2-1; 9 positions match TRBD1. The CDR3 extends over 14 amino acids. Germline V gene sequence: CDR1 SQVTM, CDR2 ANQGSEA. J was trimmed by 10 bases and V by 7 bases; bases with no gene match: 14. CDR3 bases: TGCAGCGCCCAAAGCGGGACAGGGTCTCGGGAGCAGTTCTTC. Its translation: CSAQSGTGSREQFF.

The chain joins TRBV3-1 (or the pseudogene TRBV3-2) to TRBJ1-2, with 8 bases lining up with TRBD1. The V segment lost 3 bases and the J segment 4 bases; nucleotides outside the gene matches: 1. Germline loops: CDR1 LGHDT, CDR2 YNNKEL (reference sequence). The CDR3 runs 13 residues. CDR3 nucleotides: TGTGCCAGCAGCCAGGACAGGGCCTATGGCTACACCTTC. Encoded protein: CASSQDRAYGYTF.

The rearrangement links TRBV7-6 to TRBJ2-1; a possible D gene is TRBD2 (7 bases). The CDR3 has 16 amino acids. The V gene's germline CDR1 is SGHVS and CDR2 FNYEAQ. V lost 1 base, J lost 4 bases, and 14 bases lay in between. CDR3 amino acids: CASSLERGGMYNEQFF. The CDR3 DNA reads TGTGCCAGCAGCTTAGAAAGGGGGGGTATGTACAATGAGCAGTTCTTC.

V is TRBV4-1 and J is TRBJ1-1; D unclear. The CDR3 runs to 16 residues. Trimming left V 3 bases short and J 0 bases short, with 14 bases between. Germline CDR1 and CDR2: MGHRA and YSYEKL. CDR3 sequence (DNA): TGCGCCAGCAGCCACGTTACAGCTATTATGAACACTGAAGCTTTCTTT. This encodes CASSHVTAIMNTEAFF.